Following are 22 T cell receptor beta chains from one sample sequenced in a study of T cells in Graves' hyperthyroidism and ophthalmopathy. It was RNA transcripts that yielded the amplified TCR beta CDR3 regions. Carried out on the TCR CDR3, a first-round RT-PCR used the HTBI primer set. TCRdb reanalysed the multiplex PCR reads using MiXCR and keeps one entry per CDR3 protein. The repertoire holds over 550,000 distinct CDR3 sequences, with 16% as singletons. Sequencing was performed on blood. The receptors here all came from a woman aged 18-30 years with Graves' hyperthyroidism.

This clonotype was observed many times. The chain uses TRBV5-8 and TRBJ2-5; 15 nucleotides agree with TRBD2. This CDR3 comprises 16 residues. Germline CDR1 is SGHTS and CDR2 is YDEGEE. The trim removed 0 bases at V and 4 bases at J, leaving 1 base unmatched. CDR3 nucleotide sequence: TGTGCCAGCAGCTTGGGGGGACTAGCGGGAGGAGAGACCCAGTACTTC. Its translation: CASSLGGLAGGETQYF.

This chain links TRBV19 with TRBJ1-5; 8 bases are a match to TRBD1. Germline assignment: CDR1 LNHDA and CDR2 SQIVND (reference sequence). V shed 10 bases and J 2 bases; nucleotides not matched to a gene: 4. The CDR3 contains 13 residues. The CDR3, as DNA: TGTGCCACGACAGGGGTGCGCAATCAGCCCCAGCATTTT. Amino acid sequence: CATTGVRNQPQHF.

This clonotype occurred many times. The J gene is TRBJ1-4, the V gene TRBV18; D ambiguous. This CDR3 comprises 15 residues. Trimming shortened V by 0 bases and J by 2 bases, and 7 bases separated the two germline ends. Germline V CDR1 and CDR2: KGHSH, LQKENI. The CDR3 sequence: CASSPPSETNEKLFF. DNA of the CDR3: TGTGCCAGCTCACCACCATCCGAGACTAATGAAAAACTGTTTTTT.

This clonotype has a handful of counts. V gene TRBV11-2 combines with J gene TRBJ2-1; TRBD1 matches 9 bases. The CDR3 runs to 19 residues. Germline V gene data show CDR1 as SGHAT and CDR2 as FQNNGV. V lost 0 bases and J lost 2; bases outside the gene matches: 11. The CDR3 spells CASSLDAFPGQGPYNEQFF. DNA for the CDR3: TGTGCCAGCAGCTTAGATGCCTTTCCGGGACAGGGACCCTACAATGAGCAGTTCTTC.

There are a few counts of this clonotype. The chain combines TRBV7-9 with TRBJ1-5, with D unresolved. V was clipped by 4 bases and J by 1 base, with 17 bases between them. The CDR3 length is 17 residues. CDR1 is SEHNR and CDR2 is FQNEAQ in the germline V gene (reference sequence). The CDR3 region has the DNA TGTGCCAGCAGCTCCCCCTCGGGGAGTGGGAGCAATCAGCCCCAGCATTTT. Translated: CASSSPSGSGSNQPQHF. Supplemented by reference TRBV7-9 and TRBJ1-5, the full variable domain reads DTGVSQNPRHKITKRGQNVTFRCDPISEHNRLYWYRQTLGQGPEFLTYFQNEAQLEKSRLLSDRFSAERPKGSFSTLEIQRTEQGDSAMYLCASSSPSGSGSNQPQHFGDGTRLSIL.

This clonotype was counted many times. V and J are TRBV12-3 or TRBV12-4 and TRBJ1-2; TRBD1 aligns across 8 bases. There are 12 residues in the CDR3. The trim removed 4 bases at V and 8 bases at J, leaving 3 bases unmatched. CDR3 in DNA: TGTGCCAGCAGTTCGACAGGGGTCGGCTACACCTTC. It specifies CASSSTGVGYTF.

This clonotype was recorded at least ten times. The chain couples TRBV18 to TRBJ1-1; no clear D. V was pared by 5 bases and J by 7 bases, with 11 bases between. The CDR3 contains 12 residues. In germline, CDR1 is KGHSH, CDR2 LQKENI. The CDR3 sequence: CASSARPIEAFF. CDR3 DNA sequence: TGTGCCAGCTCAGCTAGGCCAATTGAAGCTTTCTTT. The entire variable domain, with the rest obtained from reference TRBV18 and TRBJ1-1, is as follows: NAGVMQNPRHLVRRRGQEARLRCSPMKGHSHVYWYRQLPEEGLKFMVYLQKENIIDESGMPKERFSAEFPKEGPSILRIQQVVRGDSAAYFCASSARPIEAFFGQGTRLTVV.

The genes are TRBV15 and TRBJ1-6; weak D call: TRBD1 (5 bases). CDR1 and CDR2 from the germline V gene are LNHNV and YYDKDF (reference sequence). This CDR3 comprises 15 residues. V shed 1 base and J shed 7 bases, with 11 bases lying between them. CDR3 sequence: CATSRGGDPNSPLHF. CDR3 bases: TGTGCCACCAGCAGAGGGGGGGACCCCAATTCACCCCTCCACTTT.

This clonotype was observed at least ten times. This rearrangement joins TRBV5-8 to TRBJ2-1; TRBD2 aligns across 15 bases. The CDR3 is 15 amino acids. After removal of 4 bases from V and 8 bases from J, the junction contained 4 bases not matched to a gene. The germline gives CDR1 SGHTS, CDR2 YDEGEE. The CDR3 loop is CASSGGLAGGDEQFF. As DNA, the CDR3 is TGTGCCAGCAGCGGCGGACTAGCGGGGGGGGATGAGCAGTTCTTC.

The gene calls are TRBV4-1 and TRBJ1-5; 7 bases line up with TRBD1. Germline V gene lookup returns CDR1 MGHRA and CDR2 YSYEKL. This CDR3 is 16 amino acids long. The V and J ends lost 2 bases and 5 bases, in that order; junction bases with no gene match: 9. The CDR3 nucleotides are TGCGCCAGCAGCCAATTACTCAGGGGGAAGGATCAGCCCCAGCATTTT. It specifies CASSQLLRGKDQPQHF.

This clonotype was recorded many times. The chain combines TRBV9 with TRBJ2-5; 15 bases align to TRBD2. The CDR3 has 16 residues. Germline CDR1 SGDLS, CDR2 YYNGEE. With 3 bases clipped from V and 4 bases from J, the junction kept 4 bases outside the gene matches. The CDR3 nucleotides are TGTGCCAGCAGCGGAGGACTAGCGGGGGGGCGAGAGACCCAGTACTTC. Its protein is CASSGGLAGGRETQYF.

The rearrangement links TRBV20-1 to TRBJ2-5; 14 bases are shared with TRBD2. The germline gives CDR1 DFQATT, CDR2 SNEGSKA (reference sequence). CDR3 length equals 17 residues. The V segment lost 0 bases and the J segment 6 bases; nucleotides outside the gene matches: 9. CDR3 nucleotide sequence: TGCAGTGCTAGAGATGCGACTAGCGGGGGGGCCGGTCAGACCCAGTACTTC. Protein sequence: CSARDATSGGAGQTQYF.

The gene calls are TRBV7-2 and TRBJ2-2; TRBD1 matches 9 bases. The CDR3 is made up of 18 amino acids. Germline V CDR1 and CDR2: SGHTA, FQGNSA. Trimming cost V 2 bases and J 6 bases; bases outside gene matches: 13. This CDR3 reads CASSLYLRQGGGAGELFF. The DNA for the CDR3 is TGTGCCAGCAGCTTATACCTAAGACAGGGGGGAGGCGCCGGGGAGCTGTTTTTT.

The DNA for the CDR3 is TGTGCCAGCAGTATAAGAGGGGAGCTGTTTTTT. Residues: CASSIRGELFF. The chain joins TRBV28 to TRBJ2-2; D is unclear. Trimming took off 5 bases at V and 8 bases at J, with 6 bases between the two ends. The CDR3 is 11 residues long. Germline V gene lookup returns CDR1 MDHEN and CDR2 SYDVKM.

The V call is TRBV10-3, the J call TRBJ1-4; D uncertain. Germline CDR1 reads ENHRY; CDR2 reads SYGVKD. The CDR3 covers 13 residues. Trimming shortened V by 10 bases and J by 8 bases, and 17 bases separated the two germline ends. The CDR3 loop is CASHPVLKEKLFF. CDR3 DNA sequence: TGTGCCAGCCATCCGGTTCTGAAGGAAAAACTGTTTTTT.

The sample holds many counts of this clonotype. This chain connects TRBV7-9 to TRBJ2-1; the D gene could be TRBD1 or TRBD2 (6 bases each). V lost 0 bases, J lost 10 bases, and 13 bases lay in between. CDR3 size: 14 residues. The germline V gene has CDR1 SEHNR and CDR2 FQNEAQ (reference sequence). CDR3 in DNA: TGTGCCAGCAGCTTAGCCGGGGGCCTCAGGGAGCAGTTCTTC. Translated, it gives CASSLAGGLREQFF.

Only a few counts were recorded for this clonotype. The chain is built from TRBV7-8 and TRBJ2-3; D is uncertain. CDR3 size: 16 residues. Trimming removed 4 bases at V and 1 base at J, with 15 bases between. Germline-derived CDR1 and CDR2 are SGHVS and FQNEAQ. CDR3 sequence reads: CASSSASSRRTDTQYF. CDR3 bases: TGTGCCAGCAGCTCAGCGAGCTCCCGTCGCACAGATACGCAGTATTTT.

The chain combines TRBV27 with TRBJ1-1, with 11 bases aligning to TRBD1. The junction had 7 bases not matched to a gene; V was cut back by 7 bases and J by 0 bases. Germline values: CDR1 MNHEY, CDR2 SMNVEV (reference sequence). This CDR3 spans 16 amino acids. The CDR3 protein is CASMRDRGVMNTEAFF. The CDR3 DNA is TGTGCCAGCATGAGGGACAGGGGGGTCATGAACACTGAAGCTTTCTTT.

This clonotype was seen ten or more times. The chain carries TRBV19 and TRBJ2-7; weak D call: TRBD2 (5 bases). The length of the CDR3 is 14 residues. Deletions cut 3 bases from V and 3 bases from J, with 12 bases between. CDR1 LNHDA and CDR2 SQIVND come from the germline V gene (reference sequence). CDR3 residues: CASSIGITLYEQYF. The CDR3 DNA reads TGTGCCAGTAGTATCGGGATAACTCTCTACGAGCAGTACTTC. Full variable domain (rest looked up from reference TRBV19 and TRBJ2-7): DGGITQSPKYLFRKEGQNVTLSCEQNLNHDAMYWYRQDPGQGLRLIYYSQIVNDFQKGDIAEGYSVSREKKESFPLTVTSAQKNPTAFYLCASSIGITLYEQYFGPGTRLTVT.

The chain is built from TRBV19 and TRBJ1-1; D gene ambiguous. From germline, CDR1 is LNHDA and CDR2 SQIVND (reference sequence). Trimming cost V 5 bases and J 2 bases, with 12 bases left between them. This CDR3 spans 14 amino acids. The CDR3 reads CASSPPSKNTEAFF. The DNA of the CDR3 is TGTGCCAGTAGTCCTCCGAGTAAAAACACTGAAGCTTTCTTT.

The chain carries TRBV15 and TRBJ2-4, with 7 nucleotides matching TRBD1. V dropped 0 bases and J dropped 14; count of bases not matched to a gene: 7. The CDR3 contains 13 residues. Germline CDR1 is LNHNV and CDR2 is YYDKDF (reference sequence). Here the CDR3 reads CATSRERQGSEYF. CDR3 nucleotides: TGTGCCACCAGCAGAGAGAGACAGGGCTCGGAGTACTTC.

The V gene is TRBV29-1, the J gene TRBJ2-7; 8 nucleotides match TRBD2. The CDR3 runs to 12 residues. V lost 4 bases, J lost 5 bases, and 4 bases stayed unmatched. Germline V CDR1 and CDR2: SQVTM, ANQGSEA. The CDR3 region has the DNA TGCAGCGTTGGCGGGGGGCGAGACGAGCAGTACTTC. It codes for CSVGGGRDEQYF.